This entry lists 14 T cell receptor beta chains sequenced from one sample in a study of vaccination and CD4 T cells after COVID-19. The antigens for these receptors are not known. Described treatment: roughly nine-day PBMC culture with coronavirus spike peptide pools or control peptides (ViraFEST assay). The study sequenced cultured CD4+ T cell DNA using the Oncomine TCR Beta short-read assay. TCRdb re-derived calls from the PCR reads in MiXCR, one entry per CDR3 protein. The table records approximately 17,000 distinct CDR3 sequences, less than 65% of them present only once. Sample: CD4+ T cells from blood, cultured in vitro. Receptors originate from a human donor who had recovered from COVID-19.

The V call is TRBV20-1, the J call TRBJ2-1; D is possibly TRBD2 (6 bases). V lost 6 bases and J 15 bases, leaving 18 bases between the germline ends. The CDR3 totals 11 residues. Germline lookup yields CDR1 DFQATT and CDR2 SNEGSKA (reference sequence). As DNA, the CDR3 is TGCAGTGCGACGGACTATGACCGTCTGTTCTTC. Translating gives CSATDYDRLFF.

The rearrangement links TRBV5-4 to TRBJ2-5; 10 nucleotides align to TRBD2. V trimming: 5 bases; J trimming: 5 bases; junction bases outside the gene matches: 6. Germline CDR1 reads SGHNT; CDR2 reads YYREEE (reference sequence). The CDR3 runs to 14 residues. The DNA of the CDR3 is TGTGCCAGCAGATCGAGCGGGGGGGTGGAGACCCAGTACTTC. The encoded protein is CASRSSGGVETQYF.

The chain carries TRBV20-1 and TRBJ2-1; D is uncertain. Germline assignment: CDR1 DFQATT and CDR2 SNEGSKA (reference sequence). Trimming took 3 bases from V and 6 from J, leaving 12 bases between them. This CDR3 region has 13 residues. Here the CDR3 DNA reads TGCAGTGCTAGTGCGGATTTAATCAATGAGCAGTTCTTC. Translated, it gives CSASADLINEQFF.

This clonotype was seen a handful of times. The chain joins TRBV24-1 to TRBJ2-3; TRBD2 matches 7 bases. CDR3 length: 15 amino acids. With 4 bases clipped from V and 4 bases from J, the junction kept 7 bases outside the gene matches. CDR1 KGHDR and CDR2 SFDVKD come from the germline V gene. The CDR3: CATSDRVGGADTQYF. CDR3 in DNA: TGTGCCACCAGTGACCGAGTGGGAGGGGCAGATACGCAGTATTTT.

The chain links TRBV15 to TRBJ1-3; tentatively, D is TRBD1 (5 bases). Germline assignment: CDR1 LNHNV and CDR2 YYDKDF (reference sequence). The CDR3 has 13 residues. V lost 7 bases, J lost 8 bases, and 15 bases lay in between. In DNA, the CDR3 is TGTGCCACCAATACCTACCTGGGGGACACCATATATTTT. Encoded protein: CATNTYLGDTIYF. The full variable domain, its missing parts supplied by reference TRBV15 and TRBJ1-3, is DAMVIQNPRYQVTQFGKPVTLSCSQTLNHNVMYWYQQKSSQAPKLLFHYYDKDFNNEADTPDNFQSRRPNTSFCFLDIRSPGLGDTAMYLCATNTYLGDTIYFGEGSWLTVV.

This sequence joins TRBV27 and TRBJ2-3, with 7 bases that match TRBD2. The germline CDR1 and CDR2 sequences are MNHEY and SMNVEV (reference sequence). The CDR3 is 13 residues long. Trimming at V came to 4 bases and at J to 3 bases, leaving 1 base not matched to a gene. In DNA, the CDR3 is TGTGCCAGCAGTTCGCGGGGGACAGATACGCAGTATTTT. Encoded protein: CASSSRGTDTQYF.

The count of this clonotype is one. The CDR3 protein is CASRPLGRTSSTDTQYF. In DNA, the CDR3 is TGTGCCAGCAGGCCCCTTGGGCGAACATCTAGCACAGATACGCAGTATTTT. The chain combines TRBV7-2 with TRBJ2-3, with D hard to call. The CDR3 loop spans 17 amino acids. V lost 6 bases and J lost 0, with 19 bases in between. From germline, CDR1 is SGHTA and CDR2 FQGNSA.

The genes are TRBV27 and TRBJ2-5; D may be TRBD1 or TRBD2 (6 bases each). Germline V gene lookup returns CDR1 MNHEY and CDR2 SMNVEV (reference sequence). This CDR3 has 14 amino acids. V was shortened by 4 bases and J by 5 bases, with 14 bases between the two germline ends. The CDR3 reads CASSSWGAQETQYF. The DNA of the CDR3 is TGTGCCAGCAGTTCTTGGGGGGCGCAGGAGACCCAGTACTTC.

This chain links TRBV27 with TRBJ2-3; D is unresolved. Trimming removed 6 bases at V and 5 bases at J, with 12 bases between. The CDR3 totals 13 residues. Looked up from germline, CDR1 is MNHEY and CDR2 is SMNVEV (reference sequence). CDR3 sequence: CASSNLLGDTQYF. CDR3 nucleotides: TGTGCCAGCAGCAATCTCTTGGGAGATACGCAGTATTTT.

The CDR3 spells CSARGLGSSGHEQYF. CDR3 DNA sequence: TGCAGTGCTAGAGGGCTGGGTTCAAGCGGACACGAGCAGTACTTC. V and J are TRBV20-1 and TRBJ2-1; D might be TRBD2 (5 bases). The J call may be in error: the DNA end matches TRBJ2-7 better. CDR3 length: 15 amino acids. Germline V CDR1 and CDR2: DFQATT, SNEGSKA (reference sequence).

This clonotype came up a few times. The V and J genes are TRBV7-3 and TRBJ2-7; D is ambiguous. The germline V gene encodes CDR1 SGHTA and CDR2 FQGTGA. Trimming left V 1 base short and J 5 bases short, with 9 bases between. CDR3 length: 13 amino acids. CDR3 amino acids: CASSLSPANEQYF. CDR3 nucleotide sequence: TGTGCCAGCAGCTTAAGCCCCGCCAACGAGCAGTACTTC.

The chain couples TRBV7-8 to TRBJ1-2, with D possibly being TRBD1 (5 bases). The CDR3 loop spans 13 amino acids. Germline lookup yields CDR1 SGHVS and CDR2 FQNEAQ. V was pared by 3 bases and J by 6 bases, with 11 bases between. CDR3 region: CASSLGREDGYTF. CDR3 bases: TGTGCCAGCAGCTTGGGCAGGGAGGATGGCTACACCTTC.

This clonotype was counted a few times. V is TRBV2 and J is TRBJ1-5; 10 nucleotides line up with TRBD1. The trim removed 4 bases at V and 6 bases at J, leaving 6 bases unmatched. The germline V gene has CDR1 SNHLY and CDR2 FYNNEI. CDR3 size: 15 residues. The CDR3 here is CASSGDRGHRQPQHF. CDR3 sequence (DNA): TGTGCCAGCAGTGGCGACAGGGGGCATCGTCAGCCCCAGCATTTT.

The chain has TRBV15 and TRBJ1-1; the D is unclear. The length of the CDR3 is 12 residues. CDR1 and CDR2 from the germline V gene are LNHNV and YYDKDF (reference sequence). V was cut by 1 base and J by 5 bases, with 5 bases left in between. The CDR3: CATSRGYTEAFF. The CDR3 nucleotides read TGTGCCACCAGCAGAGGTTATACTGAAGCTTTCTTT.